Shown below are 27 T cell receptor beta chains from a single sample sequenced in a study of blood T cell repertoires in COVID-19 (dated by TCRdb to about 2020). The method was the immunoSEQ multiplex PCR assay. As stored in TCRdb, this immuneACCESS dataset retains in-frame rearrangements with V and J assigned. A fraction of the clones does not appear; measured against another copy, unresolved V genes explain less than half of the discrepancy, and the remainder lacks a known reason. The sample includes hundreds of thousands of clones, with roughly 76% observed a single time. The ten largest clones add up to 6.5% to 9.5% of the sample. Input material: peripheral blood. The receptor source for this set is a woman aged 80 or over with COVID-19, enrolled during active disease.

The chain couples TRBV27 to TRBJ1-6; D is uncertain. Trimming removed 3 bases from V and 9 bases from J, with 15 bases in between. Germline V CDR1 and CDR2: MNHEY, SMNVEV (reference sequence). The CDR3 is 15 residues long. CDR3 protein: CASSFLDKAGSPLHF. The CDR3 coding sequence is TGTGCCAGCAGTTTCCTTGACAAGGCTGGTTCACCCCTCCACTTT.

The gene calls are TRBV4-2 and TRBJ2-1; 8 positions match TRBD2. The CDR3 covers 15 residues. Germline assignment: CDR1 LGHNA and CDR2 YNFKEQ. Trimming at V came to 0 bases and at J to 3 bases, leaving 1 base not matched to a gene. CDR3 nucleotides: TGTGCCAGCAGCCAAGAAGGGACTAGCTACAATGAGCAGTTCTTC. Encoded protein: CASSQEGTSYNEQFF.

The chain links TRBV7-2 to TRBJ1-1, with D maybe TRBD1 (5 bases). Germline V gives CDR1 SGHTA, CDR2 FQGNSA. The CDR3 runs 13 residues. Between the trimmed V and J ends, which lost 5 bases and 8 bases, there was a span of 15 bases. The CDR3 sequence is CASSLVRDSEAFF. CDR3 in DNA: TGTGCCAGCAGCCTCGTAAGGGACTCAGAAGCTTTCTTT.

The chain has TRBV3-1 (or the pseudogene TRBV3-2) and TRBJ2-7, with D maybe TRBD1 (6 bases). The germline V gene encodes CDR1 LGHDT and CDR2 YNNKEL (reference sequence). V lost 1 base, J lost 3 bases, and 10 bases lay in between. The CDR3 runs 14 residues. The CDR3 spells CASSQAQGIYEQYF. CDR3 sequence (DNA): TGTGCCAGCAGCCAAGCACAGGGAATCTACGAGCAGTACTTC.

This chain joins TRBV5-1 and TRBJ1-1; D may be TRBD1 (5 bases). Germline loops: CDR1 SGHRS, CDR2 YFSETQ. The CDR3 extends over 14 amino acids. Trimming took off 4 bases at V and 2 bases at J, with 12 bases between the two ends. The CDR3 sequence is CASSPRTLNTEAFF. The CDR3 DNA is TGCGCCAGCAGCCCGAGGACACTCAACACTGAAGCTTTCTTT.

This clone was detected only a few times. J is TRBJ1-6 and V is TRBV2, with TRBD1 as a possible D gene (5 bases). V was shortened by 5 bases and J by 10 bases, with 18 bases between the two germline ends. This CDR3 contains 15 residues. CDR1 and CDR2 (germline): SNHLY, FYNNEI. The CDR3 spells CASSYLGRGRSPLHF. In DNA, the CDR3 is TGTGCCAGCAGTTACCTGGGGAGGGGAAGGTCACCCCTCCACTTT.

The chain couples TRBV28 to TRBJ1-3; 7 positions match TRBD1. J was trimmed by 0 bases and V by 6 bases; bases with no gene match: 14. CDR1 and CDR2 (germline): MDHEN, SYDVKM. The CDR3 runs to 18 residues. CDR3 sequence (DNA): TGTGCCAGCAGCACCATTGTAGGGACAGTCCGCTCTGGAAACACCATATATTTT. As protein: CASSTIVGTVRSGNTIYF.

This chain links TRBV12-3 or TRBV12-4 with TRBJ1-2, with D uncertain. Trimming left V 3 bases short and J 4 bases short, with 9 bases between. The CDR3 consists of 13 residues. CDR3 region: CASSFGEAYGYTF. CDR3 in DNA: TGTGCCAGCAGTTTCGGGGAGGCCTATGGCTACACCTTC.

This clone was seen more than once but under ten times. The chain employs TRBV28 and TRBJ1-5, with D perhaps matching TRBD1 (5 bases). Germline CDR1 reads MDHEN; CDR2 reads SYDVKM. CDR3 length: 14 residues. Trimming removed 5 bases from V and 4 bases from J, with 12 bases in between. The CDR3 spells CASSLDSVNQPQHF. CDR3 sequence (DNA): TGTGCCAGCAGTCTCGACAGTGTGAATCAGCCCCAGCATTTT.

J is TRBJ1-2 and V is TRBV7-2, with 8 bases that match TRBD1. The V and J ends lost 1 base and 2 bases, in that order; junction bases with no gene match: 3. Per the germline V gene, CDR1 is SGHTA and CDR2 is FQGNSA. The CDR3 loop spans 15 amino acids. The CDR3 loop reads CASSLGGTGNYGYTF. The CDR3 bases are TGTGCCAGCAGCTTAGGAGGGACAGGAAACTATGGCTACACCTTC.

This sequence joins TRBV18 and TRBJ1-3, with TRBD1 identical over 8 bases. CDR1 and CDR2 (germline): KGHSH, LQKENI. This CDR3 region has 14 residues. The V gene end was trimmed by 5 bases and the J gene end by 8 bases; junction bases not matched to a gene: 8. The CDR3 DNA follows: TGTGCCAGCTCATCCCGGACAGGGAGAGACACCATATATTTT. Translation gives CASSSRTGRDTIYF.

The gene calls are TRBV29-1 and TRBJ1-1, with unresolved D. The CDR3 loop spans 12 amino acids. With 7 bases removed from V and 3 bases from J, the gap between germline ends came to 12 bases. Germline V gene data show CDR1 as SQVTM and CDR2 as ANQGSEA. The CDR3 is CSAIPDYTEAFF. Here the CDR3 DNA reads TGCAGCGCCATCCCGGACTACACTGAAGCTTTCTTT.

This chain uses TRBV28 with TRBJ2-1, with 8 bases aligning to TRBD2. After removal of 9 bases from V and 1 base from J, the junction contained 8 bases not matched to a gene. The CDR3 is made up of 15 amino acids. Germline-derived CDR1 and CDR2 are MDHEN and SYDVKM. The CDR3 sequence is CASGVAGGSYNEQFF. DNA of the CDR3: TGTGCCAGTGGGGTGGCGGGAGGATCCTACAATGAGCAGTTCTTC.

The chain has TRBV4-2 and TRBJ1-4, with 7 bases fitting TRBD1. The V and J ends lost 4 bases and 8 bases, in that order; junction bases with no gene match: 7. Germline CDR1 reads LGHNA; CDR2 reads YNFKEQ. CDR3 length equals 14 residues. The CDR3 DNA sequence: TGTGCCAGCAGCCTCCCACAGGGGCGCGAAAAACTGTTTTTT. Residues: CASSLPQGREKLFF.

This sequence joins TRBV5-1 and TRBJ1-1; TRBD1 is a possible D gene (6 bases). Trimming left V 0 bases short and J 5 bases short, with 14 bases between. Per germline, CDR1 SGHRS and CDR2 YFSETQ. The CDR3 runs to 15 residues. The CDR3 DNA follows: TGCGCCAGCAGCTTGGAAGCGGGGGCAGGGACTGAAGCTTTCTTT. Residues: CASSLEAGAGTEAFF.

The chain employs TRBV5-4 and TRBJ1-2, with 8 bases that match TRBD1. Trimming cost V 0 bases and J 7 bases; bases outside gene matches: 11. This CDR3 contains 16 residues. Germline CDR1 SGHNT, CDR2 YYREEE (reference sequence). The CDR3 coding sequence is TGTGCCAGCAGCTTGGATTCGGCAGGGGGCAAAAGTGGCTACACCTTC. As protein: CASSLDSAGGKSGYTF.

This clone was detected only once. This chain uses TRBV5-1 with TRBJ2-1; TRBD2 agrees at 8 bases. The trim removed 2 bases at V and 4 bases at J, leaving 8 bases unmatched. CDR3 length: 16 residues. Germline V gives CDR1 SGHRS, CDR2 YFSETQ. The CDR3 DNA reads TGCGCCAGCAGCTTTACAGCGGGGGCCCGTTACAATGAGCAGTTCTTC. Amino acids: CASSFTAGARYNEQFF.

The chain links TRBV2 to TRBJ1-5; D might be TRBD1 (5 bases). Trimming cost V 5 bases and J 6 bases, with 14 bases left between them. The CDR3 runs 14 residues. From germline, CDR1 is SNHLY and CDR2 FYNNEI. The CDR3 DNA sequence: TGTGCCAGCAGTCTGCCCCTGCAGGGTCAGCCCCAGCATTTT. It encodes CASSLPLQGQPQHF. The full variable domain, its missing parts supplied by reference TRBV2 and TRBJ1-5, is EPEVTQTPSHQVTQMGQEVILRCVPISNHLYFYWYRQILGQKVEFLVSFYNNEISEKSEIFDDQFSVERPDGSNFTLKIRSTKLEDSAMYFCASSLPLQGQPQHFGDGTRLSIL.

The V call is TRBV21-1, the J call TRBJ1-6; the table's D gene call, TRBD1, was not cross checked with the DNA. TRBV21-1 is a recognized pseudogene. This CDR3 has 16 amino acids. Here the CDR3 DNA reads TGTGCCAGCAGCAAAGCGCCAGGTAGGAATAATTCACCCCTCCACTTT. Translation gives CASSKAPGRNNSPLHF.

The chain couples TRBV7-9 to TRBJ1-2; the D gene is possibly TRBD1 (6 bases). From germline, CDR1 is SEHNR and CDR2 FQNEAQ (reference sequence). V gave up 0 bases and J gave up 5 bases, with 10 bases separating them. The CDR3 totals 14 residues. CDR3 amino acids: CASSLAQGPYGYTF. In DNA, the CDR3 is TGTGCCAGCAGCTTAGCACAGGGCCCTTATGGCTACACCTTC. Based on the CDR3 plus reference TRBV7-9 and TRBJ1-2, the full variable domain is DTGVSQNPRHKITKRGQNVTFRCDPISEHNRLYWYRQTLGQGPEFLTYFQNEAQLEKSRLLSDRFSAERPKGSFSTLEIQRTEQGDSAMYLCASSLAQGPYGYTFGSGTRLTVV.

V usage is TRBV21-1 and J usage is TRBJ2-7; TRBD1, as called in the table, went unchecked against the DNA. TRBV21-1 is labeled a pseudogene. The CDR3 contains 13 residues. The CDR3: CARIGTDSYEQYF. The CDR3 nucleotides read TGTGCCAGGATCGGGACAGACTCCTACGAGCAGTACTTC.

J is TRBJ1-1 and V is TRBV21-1. TRBV21-1 is described as a pseudogene. There are 14 residues in the CDR3. This chain's CDR3 is CASTRGESNTEAFF. The CDR3 DNA is TGTGCCAGCACTCGGGGGGAGTCGAACACTGAAGCTTTCTTT.

This chain links TRBV7-3 with TRBJ2-7, with TRBD2 matching 7 bases. Germline assignment: CDR1 SGHTA and CDR2 FQGTGA. The CDR3 spans 14 residues. J gave up 7 bases and V 5 bases, and 11 bases lay outside the gene matches. The CDR3 protein is CASSPYGRPGEQYF. In DNA, the CDR3 is TGTGCCAGCAGCCCCTACGGGAGGCCGGGGGAGCAGTACTTC.

The chain couples TRBV2 to TRBJ1-5, with TRBD1 as a possible D gene (6 bases). CDR1 is SNHLY, CDR2 FYNNEI, per germline. CDR3 length: 14 residues. V was pared by 6 bases and J by 3 bases, with 12 bases between. The CDR3 loop reads CASRDRLYNQPQHF. CDR3 bases: TGTGCCAGCAGGGACAGATTATACAATCAGCCCCAGCATTTT.

Only a few counts were recorded for this clone. The chain joins TRBV2 to TRBJ2-1; D remains unclear. The CDR3 is 10 amino acids. Trimming took off 7 bases at V and 7 bases at J, with 5 bases between the two ends. CDR1 is SNHLY, CDR2 FYNNEI, per germline. DNA for the CDR3: TGTGCCAGCACGGGTAATGAGCAGTTCTTC. Translated, it gives CASTGNEQFF. The complete variable domain, with remaining parts taken from reference TRBV2 and TRBJ2-1, reads EPEVTQTPSHQVTQMGQEVILRCVPISNHLYFYWYRQILGQKVEFLVSFYNNEISEKSEIFDDQFSVERPDGSNFTLKIRSTKLEDSAMYFCASTGNEQFFGPGTRLTVL.

The V call is TRBV28, the J call TRBJ1-2; D possibly corresponds to TRBD1 (5 bases). Germline values: CDR1 MDHEN, CDR2 SYDVKM. With 3 bases removed from V and 5 bases from J, the gap between germline ends came to 16 bases. This CDR3 has 15 residues. The CDR3 sequence is CASSFLWGVGYGYTF. Written as DNA, the CDR3 is TGTGCCAGCAGTTTCCTGTGGGGGGTCGGGTATGGCTACACCTTC.

This clone has a single count. V gene TRBV6-5 combines with J gene TRBJ2-7, with D perhaps TRBD2 (7 bases). In germline, CDR1 is MNHEY, CDR2 SVGAGI. Trimming shortened V by 6 bases and J by 4 bases, and 19 bases separated the two germline ends. The CDR3 is 15 amino acids. This chain's CDR3 is CASSLRGGFGYEQYF. The CDR3 nucleotides read TGTGCCAGCAGCCTAAGGGGGGGCTTCGGGTACGAGCAGTACTTC.